The present T cell receptor beta chain was sequenced within a study of T cell clones after liver transplantation. Germline V lookup: CDR1 SGDLS, CDR2 YYNGEE. The CDR3 runs 16 residues. V lost 0 bases, J lost 2 bases, and 5 bases stayed unmatched. Sequencing used immunoSEQ multiplex PCR; TCRdb keeps in-frame clones, though not all of them. The table records about 80,000 clones, roughly four fifths of them present only once. Sequenced here: CD4+ T cells from blood, sampled around 42 months after liver transplant. This TCR derives from a human patient who received a liver transplant. The T cells may partly be graft donor cells. The chain recombines TRBV9 with TRBJ1-3; TRBD1 agrees at 7 bases. CDR3 amino acids: CASSVGQGDAGNTIYF. The CDR3 nucleotides read TGTGCCAGCAGCGTAGGACAGGGAGACGCTGGAAACACCATATATTTT.